This T cell receptor beta chain is drawn from a study of blood T cell repertoires in COVID-19. Study-level background: Acute-phase and convalescent COVID-19 samples originated in the United States, Italy and Spain.

Original processing notes: Using reference gene primer amplification, nucleated cell counts were estimated. Profiled with immunoSEQ multiplex PCR; TCRdb holds only in-frame clones, not every one. The DNA gave D and trimming, while V, J and clone size come from that table. The sample shows fewer than 700,000 clones, approximately 88% of them seen only once. This CDR3 is 15 amino acids long. Per germline, CDR1 LNHNV and CDR2 YYDKDF (reference sequence). V shed 6 bases and J 1 base; nucleotides not matched to a gene: 6. Those enrolled in Seattle joined during active infection and were followed longitudinally afterward.

Sequencing was carried out using peripheral blood. V is TRBV15 and J is TRBJ2-3, with 8 bases fitting TRBD1. The clonotype was recovered from a woman in her forties or fifties with COVID-19, enrolled during active disease. Here the CDR3 DNA reads TGTGCCACCAGAGGCTTGGACAGGGGCACAGATACGCAGTATTTT. Encoded protein: CATRGLDRGTDTQYF.